Sequencing of this T cell receptor (beta chain) was carried out in a study of T cells in tumors after PD-1 blockade. Background on the study: No patient had prior checkpoint blockade, systemic immunosuppression, or radiotherapy within 4 weeks. Some patients also took daily vismodegib 150 mg during anti-PD-1 treatment.

Per germline, CDR1 SQVTM and CDR2 ANQGSEA. CDR3 size: 12 residues. Genomic DNA template from tumor biopsies or peripheral blood, 616 ng to 6,004 ng input. Data came from immunoSEQ multiplex PCR; TCRdb stores just in-frame clones and leaves some out. The table has approximately 48,000 clones, approximately 84% seen once. This material consisted of PBMCs, taken before anti-PD-1 treatment. The chain employs TRBV29-1 and TRBJ2-2, with D perhaps TRBD2 (6 bases). The receptor comes from a human donor with basal cell carcinoma. CDR3 amino acids: CTGGESTGELFF. CDR3 sequence (DNA): TGCACCGGCGGGGAGAGCACCGGGGAGCTGTTTTTT.